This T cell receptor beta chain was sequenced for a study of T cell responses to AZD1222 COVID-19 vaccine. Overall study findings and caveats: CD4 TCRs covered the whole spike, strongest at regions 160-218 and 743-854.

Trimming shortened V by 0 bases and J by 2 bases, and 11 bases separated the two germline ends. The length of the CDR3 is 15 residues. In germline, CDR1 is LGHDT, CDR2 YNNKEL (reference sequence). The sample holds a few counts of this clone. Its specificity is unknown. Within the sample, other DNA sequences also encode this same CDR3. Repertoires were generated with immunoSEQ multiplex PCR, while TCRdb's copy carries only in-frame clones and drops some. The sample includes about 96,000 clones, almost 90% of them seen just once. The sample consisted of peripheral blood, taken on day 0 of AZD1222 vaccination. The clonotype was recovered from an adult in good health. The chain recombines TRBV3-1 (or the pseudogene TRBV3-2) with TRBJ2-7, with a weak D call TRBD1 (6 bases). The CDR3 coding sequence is TGTGCCAGCAGCCAAGATCCAGGACAGCCCTACGAGCAGTACTTC. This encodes CASSQDPGQPYEQYF.